The clone carrying this T cell receptor (beta chain) was detected only a few times. Its target is unknown. This entry is derived from a study of T-cell memory formation after mild COVID-19. Study conclusions and caveats: Memory sampled before infection contained some responding clones, suggesting cross-reactive memory joined.

TCRdb processed the 5' RACE reads anew with MiXCR; each CDR3 protein has one entry. Among 150,000 to 200,000 distinct CDR3 sequences listed, roughly 23% were seen once. V was shortened by 1 base and J by 5 bases, with 9 bases between the two germline ends. The CDR3 loop spans 13 amino acids. Germline V gene data show CDR1 as SGHTA and CDR2 as FQGNSA. The sample consisted of PBMCs or a T cell subset sorted from them (not recorded which). The source of this sequence is an adult woman who had mild COVID-19 (a few samples of this study predate the infection). Cell type and time point are not known. This chain uses TRBV7-2 with TRBJ2-7; unclear D gene. CDR3 protein: CASSLVHPDEQYF. CDR3 in DNA: TGTGCCAGCAGCTTAGTTCACCCAGACGAGCAGTACTTC. Supplemented by reference TRBV7-2 and TRBJ2-7, the full variable domain reads GAGVSQSPSNKVTEKGKDVELRCDPISGHTALYWYRQSLGQGLEFLIYFQGNSAPDKSGLPSDRFSAERTGGSVSTLTIQRTQQEDSAVYLCASSLVHPDEQYFGPGTRLTVT.